The 14 T cell receptor beta chains reported below all come from one sample, sequenced in a study of read filtering for tumor transcriptome and immune sequencing. From roughly 0.4 ug of RNA, a library with molecular barcoded alpha/delta and beta/gamma adaptors was made. TCRdb analysed the reads with MiXCR anew, one entry per CDR3 protein. The sample lists 25,000 to 35,000 distinct CDR3 sequences; 13% to 15% were seen once. Material for sequencing was a population of CD138-negative cells sorted from bone marrow. All receptors come from a donor at least 40 years old with multiple myeloma.

This clonotype has ten or more counts. The chain has TRBV20-1 and TRBJ1-1; tentative D call: TRBD1 (5 bases). The CDR3 covers 16 residues. Germline CDR1 DFQATT, CDR2 SNEGSKA (reference sequence). V shed 1 base and J shed 1 base, with 16 bases lying between them. CDR3 DNA sequence: TGCAGTGCTAGAGTTCGGGTCGGGGCAGCGAACACTGAAGCTTTCTTT. Amino acid sequence: CSARVRVGAANTEAFF.

This clonotype has a count of ten or more. The chain combines TRBV29-1 with TRBJ2-2; 9 bases are a match to TRBD1. Germline assignment: CDR1 SQVTM and CDR2 ANQGSEA. The ends lost 4 bases at V and 5 bases at J; junction bases unmatched: 5. The CDR3 covers 14 residues. In DNA, the CDR3 is TGCAGCGTTGCAGGACAGGGGTGGACCGGGGAGCTGTTTTTT. It codes for CSVAGQGWTGELFF.

This clonotype was counted at least ten times. Sequence at one end of the junction differs from germline and may be a read error. The rearrangement links TRBV2 to TRBJ2-1, with TRBD2 matching 7 bases. CDR1 is SNHLY, CDR2 FYNNEI, per germline. This CDR3 is built from 16 residues. The CDR3 sequence is CASTPEGGSSNNEQFF. CDR3 coding DNA: TGTGCCAGCACCCCAGAGGGCGGGAGCTCCAACAATGAGCAGTTCTTC.

This clonotype was seen at least ten times. The chain carries TRBV9 and TRBJ2-3; D is uncertain. The CDR3 sequence is 16 residues long. Trimming cost V 0 bases and J 0 bases, with 11 bases left between them. Germline CDR1 and CDR2: SGDLS and YYNGEE. CDR3 nucleotides: TGTGCCAGCAGCGTAGAGGTGACAACTAGCACAGATACGCAGTATTTT. It specifies CASSVEVTTSTDTQYF. Combining the CDR3 with reference TRBV9 and TRBJ2-3 gives the whole variable domain DSGVTQTPKHLITATGQRVTLRCSPRSGDLSVYWYQQSLDQGLQFLIQYYNGEERAKGNILERFSAQQFPDLHSELNLSSLELGDSALYFCASSVEVTTSTDTQYFGPGTRLTVL.

Turning to this clonotype: A much bigger clone sits one base away, suggesting this may be a read error. The chain carries TRBV21-1 and TRBJ2-2; the DNA was not compared with TRBD1, the D call given in the table. TRBV21-1 is an annotated pseudogene. This CDR3 is 16 amino acids long. The CDR3 protein is CASSKGGCRGTGELFF. For the CDR3, the DNA is TGTGCCAGCAGCAAAGGGGGGTGTCGGGGCACCGGGGAGCTGTTTTTT.

This clonotype appeared many times. CDR3: CAISDGVHEQYF. The CDR3 DNA reads as TGTGCCATCAGTGATGGTGTGCACGAGCAGTACTTC. The chain is built from TRBV10-3 and TRBJ2-7; D is undetermined. The V gene's germline CDR1 is ENHRY and CDR2 SYGVKD. V was shortened by 3 bases and J by 5 bases, with 8 bases between the two germline ends. This CDR3 region has 12 residues.

In this sample, this clonotype turned up many times. This sequence joins TRBV4-2 and TRBJ1-5; 7 bases map to TRBD1. The germline CDR1 and CDR2 sequences are LGHNA and YNFKEQ. The CDR3 spans 15 residues. The trim removed 1 base at V and 12 bases at J, leaving 12 bases unmatched. CDR3 coding DNA: TGTGCCAGCAGCCAAGTTGACAGGGCAGGGGGGGGCCAGCATTTT. It translates to CASSQVDRAGGGQHF.

This clonotype was seen ten or more times. The chain employs TRBV20-1 and TRBJ2-1; D is unresolved. The CDR3 consists of 12 residues. CDR1 is DFQATT and CDR2 is SNEGSKA in the germline V gene (reference sequence). Trimming removed 5 bases at V and 6 bases at J, with 11 bases between. The CDR3 DNA reads as TGCAGTGCTCGAAAGGTGTTCAATGAGCAGTTCTTC. Protein: CSARKVFNEQFF.

Many counts were recorded for this clonotype. This sequence joins TRBV24-1 and TRBJ2-1; no clear D. The CDR3 runs 13 residues. The germline CDR1 and CDR2 sequences are KGHDR and SFDVKD. Deletions cut 2 bases from V and 4 bases from J, with 5 bases between. CDR3 residues: CATSDSTYNEQFF. CDR3 in DNA: TGTGCCACCAGTGATTCGACTTACAATGAGCAGTTCTTC.

Many counts were recorded for this clonotype. As DNA, the CDR3 is TGTGCCAGCAGTCCAACGCCAGCGGGAGGCCGCCAGGGTGAGCAGTTCTTC. Translation gives CASSPTPAGGRQGEQFF. The rearrangement uses TRBV6-5 and TRBJ2-1, with TRBD2 identical over 9 bases. The trim removed 5 bases at V and 9 bases at J, leaving 17 bases unmatched. CDR3 length: 17 amino acids. Germline V CDR1 and CDR2: MNHEY, SVGAGI.

This clonotype was picked up many times. V gene TRBV28 combines with J gene TRBJ2-1, with a tentative D call TRBD2 (5 bases). The V gene lost 8 bases and the J gene lost 9 bases, with 14 bases spanning the gap. This CDR3 is 12 amino acids long. Germline-derived CDR1 and CDR2 are MDHEN and SYDVKM. CDR3 DNA sequence: TGTGCCAGCGTGCGAGGGCCTTTTGAGCAGTTCTTC. It encodes CASVRGPFEQFF.

Comment on this clonotype: This sequence is one base from a far larger clone and is likely a read error. The chain carries TRBV12-3 or TRBV12-4 and TRBJ2-1; 10 bases agree with TRBD2. J lost 12 bases, V lost 6 bases, and 14 bases had no gene match. CDR3 length equals 15 residues. CDR3 sequence (DNA): TGTGCCAGCAGCTTATACCTAGCGGGAGTCTATGGGCAGTTCTTC. Amino acids: CASSLYLAGVYGQFF.

The sample holds many counts of this clonotype. The J gene is TRBJ2-3, the V gene TRBV7-2; 8 bases are a match to TRBD2. V trimming: 5 bases; J trimming: 2 bases; junction bases outside the gene matches: 6. The CDR3 is made up of 15 amino acids. Germline CDR1 and CDR2: SGHTA and FQGNSA. The CDR3 region is CASSGTSGYTDTQYF. The CDR3 DNA sequence: TGTGCCAGCAGCGGCACTAGCGGCTACACAGATACGCAGTATTTT.

This clonotype was picked up many times. The chain links TRBV4-1 to TRBJ1-1; no clear D gene. Trimming took off 3 bases at V and 7 bases at J, with 9 bases between the two ends. Germline V gene lookup returns CDR1 MGHRA and CDR2 YSYEKL. The CDR3 is 12 residues long. The CDR3 DNA sequence: TGCGCCAGCAGCCACAGTGCTAATGAAGCTTTCTTT. It yields the protein CASSHSANEAFF.